The clone carrying this T cell receptor (beta chain) turned up a few times. What it recognizes is unknown. Primers: 60 Vbeta forward and 13 Jbeta reverse. This table comes from immunoSEQ multiplex PCR, and its TCRdb copy is limited to in-frame clones, with some not included. The sample includes under 200,000 clones, 9.5% to 15% of them seen just once. This sample was included in a study of cytomegalovirus exposure and HLA in healthy donors. Notes on the study in general: It was 150 to 200 TCR beta chains that were listed as cytomegalovirus-associated. It was reported that TCR beta sequences correctly inferred the HLA-A and HLA-B alleles for most subjects. Most CMV-associated TCR beta chains appeared HLA-restricted in a later analysis.

Trimming shortened V by 4 bases and J by 6 bases, and 7 bases separated the two germline ends. Germline assignment: CDR1 SNHLY and CDR2 FYNNEI. The CDR3 is 12 residues long. Specimen: PBMCs. The clonotype was recovered from a man over 45 in good health and CMV-seropositive. This chain links TRBV2 with TRBJ1-5; D is undetermined. The DNA for the CDR3 is TGTGCCAGCAGTGCCCGGAGTCAGCCCCAGCATTTT. Its protein is CASSARSQPQHF.